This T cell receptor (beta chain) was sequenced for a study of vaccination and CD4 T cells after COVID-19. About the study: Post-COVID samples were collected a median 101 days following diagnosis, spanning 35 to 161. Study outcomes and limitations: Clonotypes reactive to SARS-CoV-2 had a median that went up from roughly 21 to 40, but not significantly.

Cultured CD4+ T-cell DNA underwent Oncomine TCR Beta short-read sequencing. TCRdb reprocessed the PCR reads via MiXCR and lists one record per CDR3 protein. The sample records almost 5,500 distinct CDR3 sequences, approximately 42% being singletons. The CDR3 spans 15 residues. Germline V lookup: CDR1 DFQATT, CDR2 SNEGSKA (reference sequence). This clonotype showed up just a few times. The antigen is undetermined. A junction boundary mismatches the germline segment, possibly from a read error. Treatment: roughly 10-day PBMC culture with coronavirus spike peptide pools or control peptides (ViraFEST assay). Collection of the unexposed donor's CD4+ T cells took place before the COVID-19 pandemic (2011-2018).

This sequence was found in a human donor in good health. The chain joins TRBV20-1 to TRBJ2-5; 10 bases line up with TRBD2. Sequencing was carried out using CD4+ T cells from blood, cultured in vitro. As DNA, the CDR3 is TGCAGCGCTAGCGGGGGCCGAGGAAACCAAGAGACCCAGTACTTC. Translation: CSASGGRGNQETQYF.